The clone carrying this TCR beta chain was picked up one time. In the original processing: The assay estimated nucleated cells by amplifying reference gene primers. Here immunoSEQ multiplex PCR was the method, and the copy in TCRdb shows in-frame clones only, minus some. V, J and clone size were drawn from that table, and D and trimming were deduced from the DNA. The table has some 100,000 clones, around four fifths seen once; the top ten hold around 29%. This record comes from a study of blood T cell repertoires in COVID-19. Study as a whole: The United States, Italy and Spain were the sources of the acute and convalescent COVID-19 samples. From T cells, B-cell-depleted T cells, or PBMCs came the material, which was cDNA or gDNA.

With 6 bases removed from V and 3 bases from J, the gap between germline ends came to 12 bases. Per germline, CDR1 SQVTM and CDR2 ANQGSEA. The CDR3 totals 13 residues. The sample was peripheral blood. The receptor was derived from a man aged 70 or older with active or convalescent COVID-19. The chain is built from TRBV29-1 and TRBJ1-3; maybe TRBD1 (6 bases). The CDR3 sequence: CSVFDRIGNTIYF. CDR3 nucleotides: TGCAGCGTCTTTGACAGGATTGGAAACACCATATATTTT.